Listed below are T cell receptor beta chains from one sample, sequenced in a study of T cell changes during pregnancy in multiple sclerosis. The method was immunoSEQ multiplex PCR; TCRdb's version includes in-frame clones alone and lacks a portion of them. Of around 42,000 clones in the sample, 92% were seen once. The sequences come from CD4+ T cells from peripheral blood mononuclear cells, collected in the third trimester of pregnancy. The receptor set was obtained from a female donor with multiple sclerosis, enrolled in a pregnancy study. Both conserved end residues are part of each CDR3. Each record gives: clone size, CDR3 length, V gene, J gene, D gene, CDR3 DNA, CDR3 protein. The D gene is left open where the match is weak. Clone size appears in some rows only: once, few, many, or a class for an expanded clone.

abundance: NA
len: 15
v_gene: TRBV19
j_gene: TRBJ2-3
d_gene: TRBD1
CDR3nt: TGTGCCAGTAAACCGGGACAGGTCCAGTCAGATACGCAGTATTTT
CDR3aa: CASKPGQVQSDTQYF

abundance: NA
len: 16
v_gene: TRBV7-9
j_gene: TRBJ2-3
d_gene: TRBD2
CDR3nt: TGTGCCAGCAGCCCCAATAGCGGGAGAAGCACAGATACGCAGTATTTT
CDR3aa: CASSPNSGRSTDTQYF

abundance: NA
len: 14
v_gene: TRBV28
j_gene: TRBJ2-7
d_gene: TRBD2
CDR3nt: TGTGCCAGCAGTCCCCATAGCGGGCAGTACGAGCAGTACTTC
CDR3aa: CASSPHSGQYEQYF

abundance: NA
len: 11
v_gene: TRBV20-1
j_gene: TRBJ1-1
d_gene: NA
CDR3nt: TGCAGCGCCGATACAGACACTGAAGCTTTCTTT
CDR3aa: CSADTDTEAFF

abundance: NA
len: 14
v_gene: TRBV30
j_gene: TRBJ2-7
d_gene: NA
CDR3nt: TGTGCCTGGACCCAGGGGACTAACACCTACGAGCAGTACTTC
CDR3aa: CAWTQGTNTYEQYF

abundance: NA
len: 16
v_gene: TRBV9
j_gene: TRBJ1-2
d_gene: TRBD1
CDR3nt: TGTGCCAGCAGCGTAGTCGGGGGACAGGGAGGTCATGGCTACACCTTC
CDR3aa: CASSVVGGQGGHGYTF

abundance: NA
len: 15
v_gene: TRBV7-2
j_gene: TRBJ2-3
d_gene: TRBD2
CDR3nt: TGTGCCAGCAGCTCAAAGCGGGAGGTTGCAGATACGCAGTATTTT
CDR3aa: CASSSKREVADTQYF

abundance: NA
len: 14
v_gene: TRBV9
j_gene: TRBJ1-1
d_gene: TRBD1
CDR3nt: TGTGCCAGCAGCGTAGTAAGGGGGCCCACTGAAGCTTTCTTT
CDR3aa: CASSVVRGPTEAFF

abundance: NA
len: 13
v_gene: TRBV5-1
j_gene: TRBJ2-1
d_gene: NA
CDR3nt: TGCGCCAGCTCCGTGACAGATAACAATGAGCAGTTCTTC
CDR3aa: CASSVTDNNEQFF

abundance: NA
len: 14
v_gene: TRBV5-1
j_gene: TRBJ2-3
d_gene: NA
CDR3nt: TGCGCCAGCAGCTTGGAGGGGTCTACAGATACGCAGTATTTT
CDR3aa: CASSLEGSTDTQYF

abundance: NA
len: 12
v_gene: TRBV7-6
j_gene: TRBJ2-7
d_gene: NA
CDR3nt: TGTGCCAGCAGCCCGGGGTCTTTCGAGCAGTACTTC
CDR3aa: CASSPGSFEQYF

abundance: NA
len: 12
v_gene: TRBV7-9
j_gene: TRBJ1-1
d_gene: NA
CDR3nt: TGTGCCAGCAGTTCGGACAGTACTGAAGCTTTCTTT
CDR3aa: CASSSDSTEAFF

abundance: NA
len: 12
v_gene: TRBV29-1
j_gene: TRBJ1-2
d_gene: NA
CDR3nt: TGCAGCGTAGGGCAGGGTGATTTTGGCTACACCTTC
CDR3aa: CSVGQGDFGYTF

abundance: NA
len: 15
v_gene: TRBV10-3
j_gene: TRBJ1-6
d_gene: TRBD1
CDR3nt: TGTGCCATCAGTGGGACAGGGAGAGGCAATTCACCCCTCCACTTT
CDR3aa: CAISGTGRGNSPLHF

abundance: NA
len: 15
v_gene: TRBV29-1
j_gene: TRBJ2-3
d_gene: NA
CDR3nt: TGCAGCGTTGAAGATCGAGGGAATTACTATGGTACGCAGTATTTT
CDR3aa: CSVEDRGNYYGTQYF

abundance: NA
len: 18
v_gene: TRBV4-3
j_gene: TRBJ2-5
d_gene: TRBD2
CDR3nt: TGCGCCAGCAGCCTTGGGACTAGCGGGAGGTGGGACCAAGAGACCCAGTACTTC
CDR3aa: CASSLGTSGRWDQETQYF

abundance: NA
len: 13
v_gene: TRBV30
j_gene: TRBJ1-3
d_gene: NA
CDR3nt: TGTGCCTGGAGTAAACAGTTTGGAAACACCATATATTTT
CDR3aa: CAWSKQFGNTIYF

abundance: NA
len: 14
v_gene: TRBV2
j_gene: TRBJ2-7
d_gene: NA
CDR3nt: TGTGCCAGCAGTGACCCGGACAGCAAATACGAGCAGTACTTC
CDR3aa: CASSDPDSKYEQYF

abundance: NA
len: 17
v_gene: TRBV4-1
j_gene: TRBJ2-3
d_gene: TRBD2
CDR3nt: TGCGCCAGCAGCCAAGAAAGCGGGAGGGCCATGGGGGATACGCAGTATTTT
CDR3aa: CASSQESGRAMGDTQYF

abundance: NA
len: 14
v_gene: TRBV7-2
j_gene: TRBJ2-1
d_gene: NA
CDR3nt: TGTGCCAGCAGCTTATTCCAGGGGGGCAATGAGCAGTTCTTC
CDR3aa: CASSLFQGGNEQFF

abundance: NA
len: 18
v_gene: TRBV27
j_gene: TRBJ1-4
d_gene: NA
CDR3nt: TGTGCCAGCAGTTCAACAAGGAGGGGACTTGCAACTAATGAAAAACTGTTTTTT
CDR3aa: CASSSTRRGLATNEKLFF

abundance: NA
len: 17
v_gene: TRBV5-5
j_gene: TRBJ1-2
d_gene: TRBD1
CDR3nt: TGTGCCAGCAGCTTGGGGACAGGGGGCGCTTATAGCTATGGCTACACCTTC
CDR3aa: CASSLGTGGAYSYGYTF

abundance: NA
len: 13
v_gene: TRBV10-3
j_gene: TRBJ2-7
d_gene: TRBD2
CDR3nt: TGTGCCATCAGTGAGGGACTAGCGGAGGAGCAGTACTTC
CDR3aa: CAISEGLAEEQYF

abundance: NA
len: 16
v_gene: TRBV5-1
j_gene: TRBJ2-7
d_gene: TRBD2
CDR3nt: TGCGCCAGCAGCCCACAAGGACTAGCGGGAGGATACGAGCAGTACTTC
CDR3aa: CASSPQGLAGGYEQYF

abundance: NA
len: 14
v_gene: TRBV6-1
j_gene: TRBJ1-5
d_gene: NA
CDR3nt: TGTGCCAGCATTCAAATGGATCTCGCGGGTCCCCAGCATTTT
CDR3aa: CASIQMDLAGPQHF

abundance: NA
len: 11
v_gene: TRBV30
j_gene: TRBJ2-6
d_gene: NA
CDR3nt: TGTGCCGAAGGACAGAATGGCGTCCTGACTTTC
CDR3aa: CAEGQNGVLTF

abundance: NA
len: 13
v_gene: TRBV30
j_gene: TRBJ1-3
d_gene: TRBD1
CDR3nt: TGTGCCAGAGGACAGGGGGCTGGAAACACCATATATTTT
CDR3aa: CARGQGAGNTIYF

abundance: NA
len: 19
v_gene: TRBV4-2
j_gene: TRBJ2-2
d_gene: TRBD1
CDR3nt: TGTGCCAGCAGCCAAGCGGGCTTTGACAGGGTCCTCCTCACCGGGGAGCTGTTTTTT
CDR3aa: CASSQAGFDRVLLTGELFF

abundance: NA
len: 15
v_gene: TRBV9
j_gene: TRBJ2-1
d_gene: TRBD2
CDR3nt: TGTGCCAGCAGCGTAGGGAGCGGGAGGAGGGATGAGCAGTTCTTC
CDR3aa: CASSVGSGRRDEQFF

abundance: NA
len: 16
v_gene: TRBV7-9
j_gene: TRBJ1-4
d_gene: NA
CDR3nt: TGTGCCAGCAGCTTGAGCAGGGGAAACACTAATGAAAAACTGTTTTTT
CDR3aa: CASSLSRGNTNEKLFF

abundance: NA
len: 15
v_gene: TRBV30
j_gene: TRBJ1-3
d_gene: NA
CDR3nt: TGTGCCTGGAGTCGGTCCCGAGGGTCTGGAAACACCATATATTTT
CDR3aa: CAWSRSRGSGNTIYF

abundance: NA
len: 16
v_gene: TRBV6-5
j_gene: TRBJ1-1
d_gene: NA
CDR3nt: TGTGCCAGCAGTTACTTCCCGGCAGGAATGAACACTGAAGCTTTCTTT
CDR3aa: CASSYFPAGMNTEAFF

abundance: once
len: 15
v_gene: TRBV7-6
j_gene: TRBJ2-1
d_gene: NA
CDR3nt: TGTGCCAGCAGCTTAGGCACTCGACGGGAACATGAGCAGTTCTTC
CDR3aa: CASSLGTRREHEQFF

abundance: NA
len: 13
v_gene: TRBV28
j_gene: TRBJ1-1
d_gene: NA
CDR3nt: TGTGCCAGCAGTTACACACTTCAGGGTGAAGCTTTCTTT
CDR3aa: CASSYTLQGEAFF

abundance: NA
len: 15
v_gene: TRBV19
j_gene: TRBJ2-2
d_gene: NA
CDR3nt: TGTGCCAGTAAGGCCTCTCCTAGCCTCACCGGGGAGCTGTTTTTT
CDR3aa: CASKASPSLTGELFF

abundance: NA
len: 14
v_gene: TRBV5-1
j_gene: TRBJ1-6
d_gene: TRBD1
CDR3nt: TGCGCCAGCACCAAGGACAGGGGGAATTCACCCCTCCACTTT
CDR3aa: CASTKDRGNSPLHF

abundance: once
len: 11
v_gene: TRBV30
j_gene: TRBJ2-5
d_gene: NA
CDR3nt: TGTGCCTGGAGTAATAGAAAGACCCAGTACTTC
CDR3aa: CAWSNRKTQYF

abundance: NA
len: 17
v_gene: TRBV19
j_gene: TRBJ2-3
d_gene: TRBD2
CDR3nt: TGTGCCAGTAGCTACGGACTAGCGGGGACCGCCACAGATACGCAGTATTTT
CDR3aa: CASSYGLAGTATDTQYF

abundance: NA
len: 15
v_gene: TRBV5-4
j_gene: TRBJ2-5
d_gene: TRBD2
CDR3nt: TGTGCCAGCAGCTTGGCGGCGGGAGGGGAAGAGACCCAGTACTTC
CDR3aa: CASSLAAGGEETQYF

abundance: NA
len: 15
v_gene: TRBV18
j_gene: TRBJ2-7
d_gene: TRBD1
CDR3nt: TGTGCCAGCTCACCTCCTGGACAGGATAGGTACGAGCAGTACTTC
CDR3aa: CASSPPGQDRYEQYF

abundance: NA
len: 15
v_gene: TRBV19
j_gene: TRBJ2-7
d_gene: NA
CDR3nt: TGTGCCAGTAGGAGAGTTTCTAGCGCCTCCTACGAGCAGTACTTC
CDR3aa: CASRRVSSASYEQYF

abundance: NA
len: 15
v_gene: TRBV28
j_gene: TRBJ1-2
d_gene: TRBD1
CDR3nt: TGTGCCAGCAGTACGGAGGGACAGGGCAACTATGGCTACACCTTC
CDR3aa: CASSTEGQGNYGYTF

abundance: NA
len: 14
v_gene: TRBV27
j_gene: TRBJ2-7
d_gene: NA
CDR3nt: TGTGCCAGCAGTAGAGGGGACACTACCTACGAGCAGTACTTC
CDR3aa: CASSRGDTTYEQYF

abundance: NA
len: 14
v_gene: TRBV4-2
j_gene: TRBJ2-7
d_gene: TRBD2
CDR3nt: TGTGCCAGCAGCCAAAGCGGGATCAACTACGAGCAGTACTTC
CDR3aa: CASSQSGINYEQYF

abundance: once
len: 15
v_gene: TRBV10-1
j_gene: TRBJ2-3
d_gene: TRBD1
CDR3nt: TGCGCCAGCAGTGAGTCGACAGGGGGGACAGATACGCAGTATTTT
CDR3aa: CASSESTGGTDTQYF

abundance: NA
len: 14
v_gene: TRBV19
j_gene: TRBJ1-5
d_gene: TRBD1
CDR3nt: TGTGCCAGTCAAGGACAGGGCATGCGGCAGCCCCAGCATTTT
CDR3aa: CASQGQGMRQPQHF